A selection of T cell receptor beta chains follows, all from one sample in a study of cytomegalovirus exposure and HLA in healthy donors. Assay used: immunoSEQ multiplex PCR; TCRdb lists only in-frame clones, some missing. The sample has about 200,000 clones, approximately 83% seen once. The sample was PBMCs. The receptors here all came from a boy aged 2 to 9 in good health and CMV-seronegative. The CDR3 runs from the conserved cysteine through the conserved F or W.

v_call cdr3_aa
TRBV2 CASSGTVYSNQPQHF
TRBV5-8 CASSLATLDYGYTF
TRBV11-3 CASSLVVGETQYF
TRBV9 CASSRSSYNEQFF
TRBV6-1 CASSVGTGSPGIRYLPQHF
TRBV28 CASRPGLPYGYTF
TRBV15 CATSSSIGSLSYEQYF
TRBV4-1 CASSQGSGGGNQPQHF
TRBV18 CASSPGTGWTGELFF
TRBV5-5 CASSLAGTGNNDEQFF
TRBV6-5 CASSGPTYEQYF
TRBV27 CASRGPSRRTIYF
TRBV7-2 CASSFVGVTDTQYF
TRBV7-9 CASRHGLAGESNTGELFF
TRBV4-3 CASSLGGGGLRTDTQYF
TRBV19 CASSLFRQLVNQPQHF
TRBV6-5 CASSYLTQGSGYEQYF
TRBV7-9 CASSRDYYEQYF
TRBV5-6 CASSTTTGGHLRNTEAFF
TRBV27 CASSLGVDRGGEQFF
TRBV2 CASRSQGGEETQYF
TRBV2 CASTLESGRGGYTF
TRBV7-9 CASSLEGAAYNEQFF
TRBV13 CASSFRLAGGTDTQYF
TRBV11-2 CASSLDSWETQYF
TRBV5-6 CASSLGGRRTDTQYF
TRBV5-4 CASSLTSGQETQYF
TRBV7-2 CASSSGWGGGPEGEQFF
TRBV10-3 CATKWTGGNYGYTF
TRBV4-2 CASSQAPPAPSHGYTF
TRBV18 CASSPAGLAKNIQYF
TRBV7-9 CASSRTSGGLDTQYF
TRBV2 CASMGGVPNTEAFF
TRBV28 CASSRHRHEQFF
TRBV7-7 CASSLSQEGKLFF
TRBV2 CASKDRGLSPLHF
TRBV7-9 CASSLGTITPEFF